This TCR beta chain is from a study of cytomegalovirus exposure and HLA in healthy donors. Findings and limits, study-wide: Follow-up analysis seemed to connect common viral pathogens with several of the most significant clusters identified. Earlier analysis looked at TCR beta V segments, and most were productive about 87% or about 30% of the time.

The PCR had 60 Vbeta and 13 Jbeta primers. Generated by immunoSEQ multiplex PCR, the TCRdb table keeps only in-frame clones and is missing some. This sample has some 180,000 clones, with over 65% found just once. This clone was seen a few times. What it binds is not known. The J segment lost 7 bases and the V segment lost 2 bases, leaving 10 bases of the junction unmatched. CDR1 is MNHNY and CDR2 is SVGAGI in the germline V gene (reference sequence). The length of the CDR3 is 16 residues. The gene calls are TRBV6-6 and TRBJ1-1; 10 bases match TRBD1. The source material was PBMCs. This receptor was taken from a woman aged 25 to 39 in good health and CMV-seronegative. The CDR3 DNA sequence: TGTGCCAGCAGTTACACCCCCGGGACAGGGGAAAGTGAAGCTTTCTTT. Its protein product is CASSYTPGTGESEAFF.